Shown below are 21 T cell receptor beta chains from a single sample sequenced in a study of blood T cell repertoires in COVID-19. Profiled with immunoSEQ multiplex PCR; TCRdb holds only in-frame clones, not every one. Of under 550,000 clones listed, roughly 90% are singletons. Sequencing was performed on peripheral blood. The receptor set was obtained from a man between 18 and 35 years old with COVID-19, enrolled during active disease.

This clone was picked up one time. The chain has TRBV5-1 and TRBJ2-3; 8 nucleotides agree with TRBD2. V lost 0 bases and J lost 0; bases outside the gene matches: 3. The CDR3 contains 16 residues. The germline V gene encodes CDR1 SGHRS and CDR2 YFSETQ. CDR3 nucleotide sequence: TGCGCCAGCAGCTTGGTGGCGGGGGGAAGCACAGATACGCAGTATTTT. Its protein product is CASSLVAGGSTDTQYF.

The chain carries TRBV4-1 and TRBJ2-3; 8 bases agree with TRBD2. J was trimmed by 0 bases and V by 2 bases; bases with no gene match: 7. CDR3 length: 17 residues. Germline V lookup: CDR1 MGHRA, CDR2 YSYEKL. CDR3 bases: TGCGCCAGCAGCCAAAACCGACTAGCGCCTAGCACAGATACGCAGTATTTT. It is translated as CASSQNRLAPSTDTQYF.

The chain links TRBV2 to TRBJ1-2, with 10 bases identical to TRBD1. V shed 2 bases and J 8 bases; nucleotides not matched to a gene: 5. The germline V gene has CDR1 SNHLY and CDR2 FYNNEI. The CDR3 is 14 amino acids. In DNA form, the CDR3 reads TGTGCCAGCAGTGAATACGGGACAGGGGCCGGCTACACCTTC. The encoded protein is CASSEYGTGAGYTF. Together with reference TRBV2 and TRBJ1-2, the CDR3 gives the full variable domain: EPEVTQTPSHQVTQMGQEVILRCVPISNHLYFYWYRQILGQKVEFLVSFYNNEISEKSEIFDDQFSVERPDGSNFTLKIRSTKLEDSAMYFCASSEYGTGAGYTFGSGTRLTVV.

This chain links TRBV7-8 with TRBJ2-7, with D perhaps matching TRBD1 (6 bases). This CDR3 is 15 amino acids long. V gave up 5 bases and J gave up 6 bases, with 20 bases separating them. Germline V CDR1 and CDR2: SGHVS, FQNEAQ. The CDR3 DNA reads TGTGCCAGCAGCCTTTACAGGGCAAATTTGAGCGAGCAGTACTTC. Translating gives CASSLYRANLSEQYF.

This chain uses TRBV7-9 with TRBJ1-2; D is undetermined. V dropped 1 base and J dropped 6 bases, with 12 bases sitting between them. From germline, CDR1 is SEHNR and CDR2 FQNEAQ (reference sequence). This CDR3 is 14 amino acids long. The CDR3 nucleotides read TGTGCCAGCAGCTTAGGGGCATACACGGATGGCTACACCTTC. It yields the protein CASSLGAYTDGYTF.

The sample holds one count of this clone. The chain links TRBV4-1 to TRBJ1-1; D gene uncertain. The germline gives CDR1 MGHRA, CDR2 YSYEKL. CDR3 length: 13 amino acids. Between the trimmed V and J ends, which lost 1 base and 5 bases, there was a span of 8 bases. CDR3 in amino acids: CASSQGWSTEAFF. The CDR3 DNA is TGCGCCAGCAGCCAAGGGTGGAGTACTGAAGCTTTCTTT.

In nucleotides, the CDR3 is TGCGCCAGCAGCAGCGATCCCTCTAGAGCTAAGAACACCGGGGAGCTGTTTTTT. Protein sequence: CASSSDPSRAKNTGELFF. The chain couples TRBV5-1 to TRBJ2-2; D is unresolved. The CDR3 has 18 residues. The V end was cut by 4 bases, the J end by 1 base, with 20 bases between. Germline V gives CDR1 SGHRS, CDR2 YFSETQ.

The rearrangement joins TRBV3-1 (or the pseudogene TRBV3-2) to TRBJ2-7, with 7 bases lining up with TRBD1. The CDR3 has 15 amino acids. Germline CDR1 is LGHDT and CDR2 is YNNKEL (reference sequence). The V segment lost 8 bases and the J segment 0 bases; nucleotides outside the gene matches: 10. CDR3 sequence: CASQEQGSSSYEQYF. In nucleotides, the CDR3 is TGTGCCAGCCAGGAACAGGGGTCAAGCTCCTACGAGCAGTACTTC.

The CDR3 DNA sequence: TGCGCCAGCAGCAAGGGACAGGGGTTTGGGGAGACCCAGTACTTC. Its translation: CASSKGQGFGETQYF. The chain joins TRBV5-1 to TRBJ2-5, with 10 bases lining up with TRBD1. V lost 4 bases and J lost 5; bases outside the gene matches: 8. CDR1 and CDR2 (germline): SGHRS, YFSETQ. The CDR3 loop spans 15 amino acids.

V and J are TRBV6-5 and TRBJ2-1; TRBD2 aligns across 9 bases. Germline loops: CDR1 MNHEY, CDR2 SVGAGI. The CDR3 has 13 residues. The junction had 1 base not matched to a gene; V was cut back by 1 base and J by 9 bases. The chain's CDR3 is CASSYWREGEQFF. The CDR3 DNA is TGTGCCAGCAGTTACTGGCGGGAGGGTGAGCAGTTCTTC.

The V gene is TRBV9, the J gene TRBJ1-1; tentatively, D is TRBD1 (6 bases). This CDR3 spans 13 amino acids. Germline-derived CDR1 and CDR2 are SGDLS and YYNGEE. V was trimmed by 3 bases and J by 1 base, leaving 7 bases between them. CDR3 bases: TGTGCCAGCAGCGCGGACAGGAACACTGAAGCTTTCTTT. Amino acids: CASSADRNTEAFF. Filled out from reference TRBV9 and TRBJ1-1, the complete variable domain reads DSGVTQTPKHLITATGQRVTLRCSPRSGDLSVYWYQQSLDQGLQFLIQYYNGEERAKGNILERFSAQQFPDLHSELNLSSLELGDSALYFCASSADRNTEAFFGQGTRLTVV.

The genes are TRBV7-6 and TRBJ2-7, with a possible D match to TRBD2 (6 bases). Germline CDR1 SGHVS, CDR2 FNYEAQ. V gave up 8 bases and J gave up 5 bases, with 13 bases separating them. This CDR3 has 12 residues. The CDR3 region is CASSISGNEQYF. As DNA, the CDR3 is TGTGCCAGCTCCATTAGCGGAAACGAGCAGTACTTC. Based on the CDR3 plus reference TRBV7-6 and TRBJ2-7, the full variable domain is GAGVSQSPRYKVTKRGQDVALRCDPISGHVSLYWYRQALGQGPEFLTYFNYEAQQDKSGLPNDRFSAERPEGSISTLTIQRTEQRDSAMYRCASSISGNEQYFGPGTRLTVT.

The rearrangement joins TRBV7-9 to TRBJ2-5; the match to TRBD1 covers 9 bases. V was clipped by 5 bases and J by 3 bases; unmatched bases: 7. Looked up from germline, CDR1 is SEHNR and CDR2 is FQNEAQ (reference sequence). The CDR3 is made up of 15 amino acids. CDR3 amino acids: CASSIGQGLEETQYF. The CDR3 DNA is TGTGCCAGCAGCATAGGACAGGGGCTTGAAGAGACCCAGTACTTC.

As DNA, the CDR3 is TGTGCCAGTAGTCGGCGGGGGATCACTGAAGCTTTCTTT. It is translated as CASSRRGITEAFF. The chain combines TRBV19 with TRBJ1-1, with a weak D call TRBD1 (5 bases). Germline V CDR1 and CDR2: LNHDA, SQIVND (reference sequence). Trimming removed 5 bases from V and 4 bases from J, with 11 bases in between. The CDR3 extends over 13 amino acids.

The chain links TRBV6-5 to TRBJ1-6, with D perhaps TRBD1 (5 bases). The CDR3 has 15 amino acids. Germline V gene lookup returns CDR1 MNHEY and CDR2 SVGAGI. Trimming cost V 0 bases and J 10 bases, with 13 bases left between them. Here the CDR3 reads CASSYSLGGRSPLHF. The CDR3 nucleotides read TGTGCCAGCAGTTACTCTCTGGGGGGGAGGTCACCCCTCCACTTT.

The CDR3 reads CASTTGTAQQYF. DNA of the CDR3: TGTGCCAGTACCACCGGGACAGCTCAGCAGTACTTC. V gene TRBV19 combines with J gene TRBJ2-7; TRBD1 agrees at 7 bases. V lost 7 bases to trimming and J lost 8 bases; unmatched junction nucleotides: 8. This CDR3 comprises 12 residues. Germline CDR1 is LNHDA and CDR2 is SQIVND (reference sequence).

A note on this clone: Other DNA variants within this sample encode the same CDR3. The J gene is TRBJ1-2, the V gene TRBV9; D gene ambiguous. Germline loops: CDR1 SGDLS, CDR2 YYNGEE. This CDR3 spans 11 amino acids. Trimming left V 4 bases short and J 4 bases short, with 5 bases between. The DNA for the CDR3 is TGTGCCAGCAGCCCCGGCTATGGCTACACCTTC. It codes for CASSPGYGYTF.

The chain joins TRBV4-1 to TRBJ1-5; the match to TRBD1 covers 7 bases. The V and J ends lost 1 base and 4 bases, in that order; junction bases with no gene match: 1. CDR3 length: 14 amino acids. Germline CDR1 reads MGHRA; CDR2 reads YSYEKL. The CDR3 loop reads CASSQAQGNQPQHF. CDR3 coding DNA: TGCGCCAGCAGCCAAGCACAGGGGAATCAGCCCCAGCATTTT.

The chain has TRBV7-2 and TRBJ2-7; TRBD2 agrees at 9 bases. J gave up 2 bases and V 0 bases, and 5 bases lay outside the gene matches. The germline gives CDR1 SGHTA, CDR2 FQGNSA. This CDR3 has 16 residues. The CDR3 region is CASSLAGPSGTYEQYF. The CDR3 DNA follows: TGTGCCAGCAGCTTAGCTGGACCTAGCGGGACCTACGAGCAGTACTTC.

The V call is TRBV14, the J call TRBJ2-3, with D tentatively TRBD2 (5 bases). V was trimmed by 2 bases and J by 2 bases, leaving 14 bases between them. The germline CDR1 and CDR2 sequences are SGHDN and FVKESK. The CDR3 has 16 residues. The CDR3 DNA reads TGTGCCAGCAGCCAAACTAGTGGACTCCTCACAGATACGCAGTATTTT. Translating gives CASSQTSGLLTDTQYF.

CDR3 sequence: CASSFRDSNYEQYF. DNA for the CDR3: TGTGCCAGCAGCTTCCGGGACAGCAACTACGAGCAGTACTTC. The V gene is TRBV5-5, the J gene TRBJ2-7; 7 bases align to TRBD1. V trimming: 2 bases; J trimming: 3 bases; junction bases outside the gene matches: 5. CDR3 length: 14 residues. CDR1 and CDR2 (germline): SGHKS, YYEKEE (reference sequence).